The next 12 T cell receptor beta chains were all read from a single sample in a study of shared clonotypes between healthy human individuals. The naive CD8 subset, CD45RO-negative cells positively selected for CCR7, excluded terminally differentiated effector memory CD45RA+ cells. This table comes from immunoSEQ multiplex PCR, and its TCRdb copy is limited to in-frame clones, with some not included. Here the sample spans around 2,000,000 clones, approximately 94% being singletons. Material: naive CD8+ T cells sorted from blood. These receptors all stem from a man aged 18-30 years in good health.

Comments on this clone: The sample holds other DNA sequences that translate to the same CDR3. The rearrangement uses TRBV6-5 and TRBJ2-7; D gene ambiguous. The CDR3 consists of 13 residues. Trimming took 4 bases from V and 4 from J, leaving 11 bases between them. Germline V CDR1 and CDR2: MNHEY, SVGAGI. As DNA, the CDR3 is TGTGCCAGCAGTTCGTCCGGTGGTTACGAGCAGTACTTC. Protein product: CASSSSGGYEQYF.

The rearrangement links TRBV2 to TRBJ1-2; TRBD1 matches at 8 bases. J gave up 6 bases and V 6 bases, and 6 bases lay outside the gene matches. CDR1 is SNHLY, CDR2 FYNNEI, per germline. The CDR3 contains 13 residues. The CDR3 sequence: CASRPDRGDGYTF. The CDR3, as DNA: TGTGCCAGCAGACCCGACAGGGGAGATGGCTACACCTTC. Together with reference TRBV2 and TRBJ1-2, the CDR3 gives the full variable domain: EPEVTQTPSHQVTQMGQEVILRCVPISNHLYFYWYRQILGQKVEFLVSFYNNEISEKSEIFDDQFSVERPDGSNFTLKIRSTKLEDSAMYFCASRPDRGDGYTFGSGTRLTVV.

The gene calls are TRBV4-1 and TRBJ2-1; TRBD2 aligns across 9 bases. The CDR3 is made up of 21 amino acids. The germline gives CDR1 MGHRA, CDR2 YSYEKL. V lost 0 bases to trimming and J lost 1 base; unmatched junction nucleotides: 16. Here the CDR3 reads CASSQDKYVPSGVESYNEQFF. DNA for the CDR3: TGCGCCAGCAGCCAAGATAAATACGTTCCTAGCGGGGTGGAGTCCTACAATGAGCAGTTCTTC.

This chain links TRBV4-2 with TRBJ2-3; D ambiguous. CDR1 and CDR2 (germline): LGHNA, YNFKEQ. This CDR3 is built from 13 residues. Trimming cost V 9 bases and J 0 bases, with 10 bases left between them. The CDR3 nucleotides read TGTGCCAGTACGACCGAGAGCACAGATACGCAGTATTTT. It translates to CASTTESTDTQYF.

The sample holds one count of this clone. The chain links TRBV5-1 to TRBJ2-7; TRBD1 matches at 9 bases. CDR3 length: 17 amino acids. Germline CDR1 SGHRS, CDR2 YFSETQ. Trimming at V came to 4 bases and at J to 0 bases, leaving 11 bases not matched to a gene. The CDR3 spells CASSLDPGTGSSYEQYF. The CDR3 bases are TGCGCCAGCAGCCTCGATCCCGGGACAGGGTCCTCCTACGAGCAGTACTTC.

CDR3 sequence: CASSLYLGTGGGYTF. The CDR3, as DNA: TGTGCCAGCAGTTTATATCTCGGGACAGGGGGTGGCTACACCTTC. The rearrangement joins TRBV28 to TRBJ1-2; 11 bases align to TRBD1. Germline CDR1 and CDR2: MDHEN and SYDVKM. With 1 base clipped from V and 7 bases from J, the junction kept 5 bases outside the gene matches. The CDR3 contains 15 residues.

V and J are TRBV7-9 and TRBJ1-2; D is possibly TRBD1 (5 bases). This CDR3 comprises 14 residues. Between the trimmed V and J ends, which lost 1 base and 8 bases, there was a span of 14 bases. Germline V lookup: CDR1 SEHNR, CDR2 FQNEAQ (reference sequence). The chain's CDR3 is CASSLGDPWDGYTF. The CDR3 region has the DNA TGTGCCAGCAGCTTAGGAGACCCTTGGGACGGCTACACCTTC.

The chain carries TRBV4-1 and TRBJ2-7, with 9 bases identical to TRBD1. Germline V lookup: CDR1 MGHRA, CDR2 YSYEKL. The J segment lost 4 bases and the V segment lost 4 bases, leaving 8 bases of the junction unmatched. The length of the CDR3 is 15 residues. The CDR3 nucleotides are TGCGCCAGCAGCCCACCGGGACAGGGAATTTACGAGCAGTACTTC. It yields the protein CASSPPGQGIYEQYF.

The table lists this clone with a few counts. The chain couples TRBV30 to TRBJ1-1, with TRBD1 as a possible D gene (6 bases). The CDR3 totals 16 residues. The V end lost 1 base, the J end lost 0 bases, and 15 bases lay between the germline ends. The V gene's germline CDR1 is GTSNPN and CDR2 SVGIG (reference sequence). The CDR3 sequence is CAWSAGTTLVNTEAFF. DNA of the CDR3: TGTGCCTGGAGTGCCGGGACAACTCTGGTGAACACTGAAGCTTTCTTT.

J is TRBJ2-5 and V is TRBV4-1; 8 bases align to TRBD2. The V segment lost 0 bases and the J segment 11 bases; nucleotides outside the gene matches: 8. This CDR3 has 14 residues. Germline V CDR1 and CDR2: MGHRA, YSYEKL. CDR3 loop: CASSQEREATLQYF. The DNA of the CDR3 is TGCGCCAGCAGCCAAGAGCGGGAGGCTACCTTACAGTACTTC.

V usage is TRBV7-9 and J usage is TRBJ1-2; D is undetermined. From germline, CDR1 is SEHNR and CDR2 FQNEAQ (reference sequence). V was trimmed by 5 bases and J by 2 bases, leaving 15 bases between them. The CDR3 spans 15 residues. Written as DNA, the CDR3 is TGTGCCAGCAGCCCCTATGGCTGGACGAACTATGGCTACACCTTC. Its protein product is CASSPYGWTNYGYTF.

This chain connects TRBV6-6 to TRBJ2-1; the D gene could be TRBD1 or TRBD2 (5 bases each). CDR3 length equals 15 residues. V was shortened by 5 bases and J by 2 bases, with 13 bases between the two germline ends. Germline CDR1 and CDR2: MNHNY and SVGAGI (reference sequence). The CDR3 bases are TGTGCCAGCAGTGATCGGGACCGCGCCTACAATGAGCAGTTCTTC. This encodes CASSDRDRAYNEQFF.